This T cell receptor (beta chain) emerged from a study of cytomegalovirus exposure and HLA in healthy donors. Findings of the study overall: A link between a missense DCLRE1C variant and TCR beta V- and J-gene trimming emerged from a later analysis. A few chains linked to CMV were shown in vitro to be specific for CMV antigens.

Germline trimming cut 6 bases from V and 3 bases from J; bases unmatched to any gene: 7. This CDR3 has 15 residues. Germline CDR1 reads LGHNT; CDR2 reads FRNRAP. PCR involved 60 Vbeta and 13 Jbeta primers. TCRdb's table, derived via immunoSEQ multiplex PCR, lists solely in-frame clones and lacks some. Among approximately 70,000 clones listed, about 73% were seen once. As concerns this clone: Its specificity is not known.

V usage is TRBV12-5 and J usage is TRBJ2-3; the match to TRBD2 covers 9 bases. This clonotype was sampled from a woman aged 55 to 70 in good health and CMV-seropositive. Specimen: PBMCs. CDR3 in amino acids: CASGSGTSFTDTQYF. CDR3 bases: TGTGCTAGTGGCTCAGGGACTAGCTTTACAGATACGCAGTATTTT.